The clone carrying this TCR beta chain has only a few counts. J gave up 0 bases and V 4 bases, and 5 bases lay outside the gene matches. Germline V gene sequence: CDR1 MNHEY, CDR2 SVGEGT. This CDR3 has 16 amino acids. TCRdb's copy holds only in-frame clones and misses some; the assay was immunoSEQ multiplex PCR. The data contain 75,000 to 90,000 clones, roughly 89% of them singletons. The entry originates in a study of control samples from healthy donors and cancer patients. The sequence derives from a woman between 45 and 60 years old with colorectal cancer. J is TRBJ2-1 and V is TRBV6-2 or TRBV6-3; 8 bases are shared with TRBD1. The source material was PBMCs. CDR3 residues: CASSSDREGSYNEQFF. CDR3 sequence (DNA): TGTGCCAGCAGTTCGGACAGGGAAGGCTCCTACAATGAGCAGTTCTTC.